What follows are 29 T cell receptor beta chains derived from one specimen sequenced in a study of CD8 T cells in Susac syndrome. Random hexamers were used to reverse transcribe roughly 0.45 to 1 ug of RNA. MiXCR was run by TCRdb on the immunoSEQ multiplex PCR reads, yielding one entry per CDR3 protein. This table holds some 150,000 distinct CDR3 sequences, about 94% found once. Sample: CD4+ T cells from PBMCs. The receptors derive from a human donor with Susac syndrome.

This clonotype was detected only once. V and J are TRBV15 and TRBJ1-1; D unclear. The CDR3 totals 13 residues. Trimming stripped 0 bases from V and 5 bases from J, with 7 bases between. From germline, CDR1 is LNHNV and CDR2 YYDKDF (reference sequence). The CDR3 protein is CATSRDRITEAFF. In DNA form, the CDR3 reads TGTGCCACCAGCAGAGATCGTATAACTGAAGCTTTCTTT.

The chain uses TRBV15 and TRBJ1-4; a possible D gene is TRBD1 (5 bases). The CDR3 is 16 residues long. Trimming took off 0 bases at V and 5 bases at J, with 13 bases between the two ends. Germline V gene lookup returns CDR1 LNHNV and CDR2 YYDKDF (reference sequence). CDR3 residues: CATSRDQGLENEKLFF. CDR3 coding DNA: TGTGCCACCAGCAGAGATCAGGGATTGGAGAATGAAAAACTGTTTTTT.

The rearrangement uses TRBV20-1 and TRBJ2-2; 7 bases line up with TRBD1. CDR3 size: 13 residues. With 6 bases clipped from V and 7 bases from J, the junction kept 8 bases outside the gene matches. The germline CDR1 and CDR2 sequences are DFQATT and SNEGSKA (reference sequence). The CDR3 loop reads CSARTGLGGELFF. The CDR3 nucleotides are TGCAGTGCCCGGACAGGTTTAGGCGGGGAGCTGTTTTTT.

The CDR3 loop is CASSPGPDLPPGELFF. DNA for the CDR3: TGCGCCAGCAGCCCAGGACCAGACCTGCCTCCCGGGGAGCTGTTTTTT. The chain recombines TRBV5-1 with TRBJ2-2; D gene ambiguous. The CDR3 is 16 residues long. Deletions cut 4 bases from V and 6 bases from J, with 19 bases between. The germline V gene has CDR1 SGHRS and CDR2 YFSETQ.

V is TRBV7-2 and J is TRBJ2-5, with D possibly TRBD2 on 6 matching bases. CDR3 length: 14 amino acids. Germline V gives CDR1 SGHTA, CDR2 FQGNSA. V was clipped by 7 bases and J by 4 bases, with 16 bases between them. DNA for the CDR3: TGTGCCAGCATGAGGGGACTCCCTTCAGAGACCCAGTACTTC. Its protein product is CASMRGLPSETQYF.

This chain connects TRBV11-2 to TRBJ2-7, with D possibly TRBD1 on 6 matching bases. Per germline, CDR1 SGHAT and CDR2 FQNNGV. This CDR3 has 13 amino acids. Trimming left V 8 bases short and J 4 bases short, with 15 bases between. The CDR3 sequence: CASSRYRAYEQYF. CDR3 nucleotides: TGTGCCAGCTCGCGGTACAGGGCTTACGAGCAGTACTTC.

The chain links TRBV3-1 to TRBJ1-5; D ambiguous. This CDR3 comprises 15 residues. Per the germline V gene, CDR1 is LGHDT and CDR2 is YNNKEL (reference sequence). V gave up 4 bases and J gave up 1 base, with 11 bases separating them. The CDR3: CASSPGPLSNQPQHF. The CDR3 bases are TGTGCCAGCAGCCCCGGGCCTTTAAGCAATCAGCCCCAGCATTTT.

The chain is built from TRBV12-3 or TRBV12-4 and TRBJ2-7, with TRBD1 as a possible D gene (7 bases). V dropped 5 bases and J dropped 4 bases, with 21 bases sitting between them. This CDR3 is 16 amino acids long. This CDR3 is CASSPLRGDSPYEQYF. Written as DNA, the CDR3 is TGTGCCAGCAGTCCCCTACGCGGGGACAGCCCGTACGAGCAGTACTTC.

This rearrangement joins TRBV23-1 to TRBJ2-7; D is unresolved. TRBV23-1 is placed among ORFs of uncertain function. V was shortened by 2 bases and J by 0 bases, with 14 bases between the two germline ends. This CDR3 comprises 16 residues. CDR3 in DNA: TGCGCCAGCAGTCAAGGCGATTTCCCGAGCTCCTACGAGCAGTACTTC. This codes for CASSQGDFPSSYEQYF.

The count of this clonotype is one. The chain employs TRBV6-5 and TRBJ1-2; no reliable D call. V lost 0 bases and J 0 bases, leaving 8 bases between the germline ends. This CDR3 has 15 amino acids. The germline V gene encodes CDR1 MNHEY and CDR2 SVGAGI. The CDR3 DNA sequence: TGTGCCAGCAGTTACTCGCGCAGACCTAACTATGGCTACACCTTC. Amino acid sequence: CASSYSRRPNYGYTF.

CDR3 in amino acids: CASSVDSGTQYF. In DNA form, the CDR3 reads TGTGCCAGCAGCGTAGACTCCGGTACGCAGTATTTT. This chain links TRBV7-3 with TRBJ2-3; D gene ambiguous. From germline, CDR1 is SGHTA and CDR2 FQGTGA. The V end lost 5 bases, the J end lost 8 bases, and 11 bases lay between the germline ends. The CDR3 is made up of 12 amino acids.

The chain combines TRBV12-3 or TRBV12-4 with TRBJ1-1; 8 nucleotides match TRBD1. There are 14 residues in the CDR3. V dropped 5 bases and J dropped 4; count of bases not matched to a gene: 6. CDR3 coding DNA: TGTGCCAGCAGTCCTGACAGGGGAGGCACTGAAGCTTTCTTT. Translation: CASSPDRGGTEAFF.

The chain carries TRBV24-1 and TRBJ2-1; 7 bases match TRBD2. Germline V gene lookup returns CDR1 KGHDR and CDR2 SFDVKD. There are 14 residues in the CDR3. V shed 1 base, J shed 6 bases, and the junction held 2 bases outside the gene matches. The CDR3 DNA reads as TGTGCCACCAGTGATTTCACGGGGGGCAATGAGCAGTTCTTC. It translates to CATSDFTGGNEQFF.

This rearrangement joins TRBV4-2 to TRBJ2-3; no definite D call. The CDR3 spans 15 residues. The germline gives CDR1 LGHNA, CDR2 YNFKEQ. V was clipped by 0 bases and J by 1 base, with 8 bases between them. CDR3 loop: CASSQENGGTDTQYF. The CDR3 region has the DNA TGTGCCAGCAGCCAAGAAAATGGGGGCACAGATACGCAGTATTTT.

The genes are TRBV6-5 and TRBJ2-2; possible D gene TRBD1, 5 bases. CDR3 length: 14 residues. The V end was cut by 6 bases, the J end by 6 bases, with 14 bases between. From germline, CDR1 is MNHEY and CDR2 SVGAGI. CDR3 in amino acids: CASSRDRKAGELFF. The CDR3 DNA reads TGTGCCAGCAGCCGCGACAGAAAGGCCGGGGAGCTGTTTTTT.

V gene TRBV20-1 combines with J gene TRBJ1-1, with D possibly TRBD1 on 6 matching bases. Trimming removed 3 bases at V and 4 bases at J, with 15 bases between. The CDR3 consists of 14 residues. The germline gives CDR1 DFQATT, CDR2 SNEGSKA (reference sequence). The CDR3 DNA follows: TGCAGTGCTAGTGGGGGCACGGGGGGCACTGAAGCTTTCTTT. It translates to CSASGGTGGTEAFF.

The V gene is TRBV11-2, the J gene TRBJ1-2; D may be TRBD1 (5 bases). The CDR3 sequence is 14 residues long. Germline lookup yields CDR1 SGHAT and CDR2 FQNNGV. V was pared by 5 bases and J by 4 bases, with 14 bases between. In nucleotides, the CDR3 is TGTGCCAGCAGCCCGGTAGGGGTTCCCTATGGCTACACCTTC. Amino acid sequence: CASSPVGVPYGYTF.

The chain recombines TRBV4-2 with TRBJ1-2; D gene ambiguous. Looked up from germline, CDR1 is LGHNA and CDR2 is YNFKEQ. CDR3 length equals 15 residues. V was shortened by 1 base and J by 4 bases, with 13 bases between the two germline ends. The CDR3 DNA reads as TGTGCCAGCAGCCAAGGAGGCGAGCTGGCCTATGGCTACACCTTC. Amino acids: CASSQGGELAYGYTF.

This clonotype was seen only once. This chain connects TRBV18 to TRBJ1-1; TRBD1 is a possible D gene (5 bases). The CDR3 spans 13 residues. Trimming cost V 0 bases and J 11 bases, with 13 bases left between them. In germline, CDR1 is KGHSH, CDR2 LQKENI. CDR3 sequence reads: CASSPPGTPAAFF. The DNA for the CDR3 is TGTGCCAGCTCACCACCGGGGACGCCCGCGGCTTTCTTT.

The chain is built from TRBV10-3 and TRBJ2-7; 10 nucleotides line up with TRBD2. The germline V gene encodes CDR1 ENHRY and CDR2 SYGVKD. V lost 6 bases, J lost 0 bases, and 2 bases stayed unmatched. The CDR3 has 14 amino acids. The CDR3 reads CAIRASGGSYEQYF. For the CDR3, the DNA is TGTGCCATCAGGGCTAGCGGGGGCTCCTACGAGCAGTACTTC.

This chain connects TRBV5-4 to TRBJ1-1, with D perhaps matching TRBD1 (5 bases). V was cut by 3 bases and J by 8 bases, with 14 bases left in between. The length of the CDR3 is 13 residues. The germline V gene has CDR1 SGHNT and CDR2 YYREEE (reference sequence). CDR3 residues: CASSWGMGLEAFF. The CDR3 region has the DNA TGTGCCAGCAGCTGGGGTATGGGGCTCGAAGCTTTCTTT.

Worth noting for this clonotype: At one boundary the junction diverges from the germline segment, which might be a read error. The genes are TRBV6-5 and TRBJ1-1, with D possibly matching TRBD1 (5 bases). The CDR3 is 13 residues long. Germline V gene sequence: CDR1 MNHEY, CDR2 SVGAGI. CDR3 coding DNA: TGTGCCAGCAGTAAGGAGGGGAACTCTGAAGCTTTCTTT. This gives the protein CASSKEGNSEAFF.

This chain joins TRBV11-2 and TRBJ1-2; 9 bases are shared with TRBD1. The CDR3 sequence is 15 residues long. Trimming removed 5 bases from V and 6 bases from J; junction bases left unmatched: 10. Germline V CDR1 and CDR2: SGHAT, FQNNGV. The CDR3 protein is CASSPLGRDRDGYTF. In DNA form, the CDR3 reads TGTGCCAGCAGCCCATTGGGACGGGACAGGGATGGCTACACCTTC.

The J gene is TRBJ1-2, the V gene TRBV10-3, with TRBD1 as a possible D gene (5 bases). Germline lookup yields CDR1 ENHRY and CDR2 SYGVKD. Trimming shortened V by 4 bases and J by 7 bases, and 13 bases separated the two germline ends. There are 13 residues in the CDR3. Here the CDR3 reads CAISGTLERGYTF. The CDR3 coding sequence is TGTGCCATCAGTGGGACACTCGAACGTGGCTACACCTTC.

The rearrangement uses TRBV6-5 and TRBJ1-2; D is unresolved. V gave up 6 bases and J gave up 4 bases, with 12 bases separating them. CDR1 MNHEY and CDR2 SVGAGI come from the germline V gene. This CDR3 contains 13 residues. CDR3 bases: TGTGCCAGCAGGCGCGACGGACTCTATGGCTACACCTTC. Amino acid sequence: CASRRDGLYGYTF.

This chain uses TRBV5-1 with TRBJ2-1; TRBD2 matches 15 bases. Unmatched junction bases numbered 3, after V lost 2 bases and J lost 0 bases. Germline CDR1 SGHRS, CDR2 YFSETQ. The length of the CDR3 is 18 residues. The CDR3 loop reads CASSLPGLAGGSYNEQFF. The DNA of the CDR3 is TGCGCCAGCAGCTTACCGGGACTAGCGGGAGGCTCCTACAATGAGCAGTTCTTC.

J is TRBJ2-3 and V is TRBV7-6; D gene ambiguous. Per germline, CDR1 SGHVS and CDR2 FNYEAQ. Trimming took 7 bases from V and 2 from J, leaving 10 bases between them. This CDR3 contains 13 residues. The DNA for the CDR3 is TGTGCCAGCAATCCCGGTACCACAGATACGCAGTATTTT. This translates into CASNPGTTDTQYF.

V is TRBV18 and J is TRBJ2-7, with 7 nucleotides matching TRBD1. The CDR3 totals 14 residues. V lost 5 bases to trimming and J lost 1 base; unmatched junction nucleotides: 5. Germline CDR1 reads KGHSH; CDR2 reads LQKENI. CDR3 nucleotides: TGTGCCAGCTCAGCGAGACAGGGATCCTACGAGCAGTACTTC. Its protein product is CASSARQGSYEQYF.

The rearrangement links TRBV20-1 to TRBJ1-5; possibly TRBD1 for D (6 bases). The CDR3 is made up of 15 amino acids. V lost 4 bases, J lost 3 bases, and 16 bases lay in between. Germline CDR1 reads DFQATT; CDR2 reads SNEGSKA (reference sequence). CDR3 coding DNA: TGCAGTGCTACCCGAGGGGGGAATCACAATCAGCCCCAGCATTTT. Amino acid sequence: CSATRGGNHNQPQHF.